A single sample gave rise to the 23 T cell receptor beta chains below, sequenced in a study of cytomegalovirus exposure and HLA in healthy donors. Vbeta (60) and Jbeta (13) primers were used in the PCR. Clones were read by immunoSEQ multiplex PCR, and TCRdb kept only the in-frame ones, dropping some. The sample lists roughly 100,000 clones, roughly 15% occurring once. Sequencing used PBMCs. The source is a female donor in good health and CMV-seronegative.

This chain uses TRBV6-5 with TRBJ2-1; the D gene is possibly TRBD2 (6 bases). This CDR3 is built from 15 residues. Looked up from germline, CDR1 is MNHEY and CDR2 is SVGAGI. Trimming cost V 8 bases and J 0 bases, with 14 bases left between them. As DNA, the CDR3 is TGTGCCAGCCGGTTGGCGGAGGGCTCCTACAATGAGCAGTTCTTC. Translation: CASRLAEGSYNEQFF.

The chain has TRBV5-1 and TRBJ2-1; 13 nucleotides line up with TRBD2. CDR1 is SGHRS and CDR2 is YFSETQ in the germline V gene. V trimming: 4 bases; J trimming: 2 bases; junction bases outside the gene matches: 6. This CDR3 comprises 17 residues. The CDR3 coding sequence is TGCGCCAGCAGCGCGGGAACTAGCGGGGGGGCCTACAATGAGCAGTTCTTC. It specifies CASSAGTSGGAYNEQFF.

This sequence joins TRBV18 and TRBJ1-1; possibly TRBD1 for D (5 bases). Trimming removed 5 bases at V and 5 bases at J, with 12 bases between. Germline CDR1 KGHSH, CDR2 LQKENI. CDR3 length: 13 amino acids. This CDR3 reads CASSGALATEAFF. CDR3 nucleotide sequence: TGTGCCAGCTCAGGGGCACTGGCAACTGAAGCTTTCTTT.

The genes are TRBV30 and TRBJ1-5; tentative D call: TRBD1 (6 bases). Germline values: CDR1 GTSNPN, CDR2 SVGIG (reference sequence). The CDR3 is made up of 13 amino acids. Trimming stripped 5 bases from V and 4 bases from J, with 12 bases between. The CDR3 coding sequence is TGTGCCTGGGCCCAGGGGTCGAATCAGCCCCAGCATTTT. As protein: CAWAQGSNQPQHF.

This clone was detected only a few times. This chain connects TRBV15 to TRBJ2-2, with no clear D. Germline V gene sequence: CDR1 LNHNV, CDR2 YYDKDF (reference sequence). The CDR3 runs 15 residues. Trimming took 0 bases from V and 5 from J, leaving 10 bases between them. In DNA form, the CDR3 reads TGTGCCACCAGCAGAGATTGGGCATCGACCGGGGAGCTGTTTTTT. Its translation is CATSRDWASTGELFF.

DNA for the CDR3: TGTGCCAGCAGACTAGCGGGACAGGGGGCAACCTACGAGCAGTACTTC. Amino acid sequence: CASRLAGQGATYEQYF. The V call is TRBV27, the J call TRBJ2-7, with 12 bases aligning to TRBD1. The germline CDR1 and CDR2 sequences are MNHEY and SMNVEV (reference sequence). The CDR3 runs 16 residues. After removal of 6 bases from V and 2 bases from J, the junction contained 8 bases not matched to a gene.

The rearrangement links TRBV4-1 to TRBJ2-6; 8 nucleotides match TRBD1. This CDR3 is 17 amino acids long. The V gene's germline CDR1 is MGHRA and CDR2 YSYEKL. The V and J ends lost 1 base and 1 base, in that order; junction bases with no gene match: 3. The CDR3 sequence is CASSQGQGTSGANVLTF. CDR3 DNA: TGCGCCAGCAGCCAAGGACAGGGGACTTCTGGGGCCAACGTCCTGACTTTC.

In this sample, this clone turned up a few times. The V call is TRBV2, the J call TRBJ2-1; 14 bases line up with TRBD2. The CDR3 totals 13 residues. Trimming cost V 10 bases and J 12 bases; bases outside gene matches: 8. Per germline, CDR1 SNHLY and CDR2 FYNNEI. Written as DNA, the CDR3 is TGTGCCACCGGGGGACTAGCGGGAGTTGGGCAGTTCTTC. This encodes CATGGLAGVGQFF.

This clone was seen a few times. The V call is TRBV15, the J call TRBJ2-1; perhaps TRBD2 as D (6 bases). CDR1 is LNHNV and CDR2 is YYDKDF in the germline V gene (reference sequence). The CDR3 runs 14 residues. V was clipped by 0 bases and J by 7 bases, with 10 bases between them. CDR3 nucleotides: TGTGCCACCAGCAGAGAAACCGGGACTAATGAGCAGTTCTTC. This codes for CATSRETGTNEQFF.

The chain is built from TRBV18 and TRBJ1-2; D gene ambiguous. Germline V gene data show CDR1 as KGHSH and CDR2 as LQKENI. V was cut by 5 bases and J by 4 bases, with 8 bases left in between. The CDR3 runs to 12 residues. CDR3 in amino acids: CASSAGAYGYTF. The CDR3 bases are TGTGCCAGCTCAGCCGGAGCCTATGGCTACACCTTC.

This clone appeared a few times. This chain uses TRBV9 with TRBJ2-7, with a weak D call TRBD1 (5 bases). V lost 0 bases to trimming and J lost 6 bases, with 16 bases between them. The germline V gene encodes CDR1 SGDLS and CDR2 YYNGEE. This CDR3 is 15 amino acids long. The CDR3 region has the DNA TGTGCCAGCAGCGTAGCAGGCAGGGCGAGAGGCGAGCAGTACTTC. Protein sequence: CASSVAGRARGEQYF.

A few counts support this clone. This chain connects TRBV5-8 to TRBJ1-3; 7 bases are a match to TRBD1. V shed 0 bases and J 4 bases; nucleotides not matched to a gene: 1. The CDR3 runs 14 residues. The V gene's germline CDR1 is SGHTS and CDR2 YDEGEE. The CDR3 spells CASSLEQGGNTIYF. The CDR3, as DNA: TGTGCCAGCAGCTTGGAACAGGGGGGAAACACCATATATTTT.

This clone has a handful of counts. The chain joins TRBV6-5 to TRBJ1-2; perhaps TRBD1 as D (5 bases). This CDR3 comprises 15 residues. Germline lookup yields CDR1 MNHEY and CDR2 SVGAGI. With 4 bases removed from V and 4 bases from J, the gap between germline ends came to 16 bases. The CDR3 DNA sequence: TGTGCCAGCAGTTCTATTCCGGGACTTCTCTATGGCTACACCTTC. This codes for CASSSIPGLLYGYTF.

This clone was found a few times. The chain joins TRBV19 to TRBJ1-1, with D perhaps TRBD1 (6 bases). Trimming took off 6 bases at V and 1 base at J, with 12 bases between the two ends. Germline V gene sequence: CDR1 LNHDA, CDR2 SQIVND (reference sequence). The CDR3 has 14 residues. The CDR3, as DNA: TGTGCCAGTAGCGTACGACAGGAGAACACTGAAGCTTTCTTT. This translates into CASSVRQENTEAFF.

V is TRBV7-9 and J is TRBJ2-7, with 9 bases matching TRBD1. The ends lost 5 bases at V and 3 bases at J; junction bases unmatched: 11. This CDR3 is built from 16 residues. Germline V gene lookup returns CDR1 SEHNR and CDR2 FQNEAQ (reference sequence). The CDR3 loop reads CASSAGHRGLGYEQYF. Here the CDR3 DNA reads TGTGCCAGCAGCGCCGGTCACAGGGGGCTGGGCTACGAGCAGTACTTC.

This sequence joins TRBV7-2 and TRBJ1-2; D gene unclear. V dropped 2 bases and J dropped 4 bases, with 14 bases sitting between them. The CDR3 has 15 amino acids. The germline CDR1 and CDR2 sequences are SGHTA and FQGNSA. CDR3 in amino acids: CASSLSFRSGYGYTF. The CDR3 DNA reads as TGTGCCAGCAGCTTAAGTTTCCGGTCGGGCTATGGCTACACCTTC. Variable domain in full (rest from reference TRBV7-2 and TRBJ1-2): GAGVSQSPSNKVTEKGKDVELRCDPISGHTALYWYRQSLGQGLEFLIYFQGNSAPDKSGLPSDRFSAERTGGSVSTLTIQRTQQEDSAVYLCASSLSFRSGYGYTFGSGTRLTVV.

This clone was seen a handful of times. CDR3 sequence (DNA): TGTGCCAGCAGCTTATTTGGCCAGCAGGGCTCCTACGAGCAGTACTTC. As protein: CASSLFGQQGSYEQYF. The chain is built from TRBV5-4 and TRBJ2-7, with D possibly matching TRBD1 (5 bases). V lost 2 bases and J lost 0, with 15 bases in between. Germline assignment: CDR1 SGHNT and CDR2 YYREEE (reference sequence). There are 16 residues in the CDR3.

This clone was picked up a small number of times. This chain links TRBV18 with TRBJ2-5; tentatively, D is TRBD2 (5 bases). V lost 0 bases and J 2 bases, leaving 10 bases between the germline ends. Germline V lookup: CDR1 KGHSH, CDR2 LQKENI. The CDR3 contains 15 residues. CDR3 sequence (DNA): TGTGCCAGCTCACCACCGTACTCGGGGCAAGAGACCCAGTACTTC. Amino acids: CASSPPYSGQETQYF.

The CDR3 protein is CASNPGGGEEETQYF. The CDR3 nucleotides are TGCGCCAGCAACCCTGGGGGAGGGGAAGAAGAGACCCAGTACTTC. This rearrangement joins TRBV5-1 to TRBJ2-5; 7 bases agree with TRBD2. Looked up from germline, CDR1 is SGHRS and CDR2 is YFSETQ. V lost 6 bases and J lost 3; bases outside the gene matches: 11. The CDR3 is 15 amino acids.

This clone was recorded a few times. V gene TRBV5-1 combines with J gene TRBJ1-5; D gene uncertain. V was shortened by 0 bases and J by 6 bases, with 16 bases between the two germline ends. This CDR3 spans 16 amino acids. Germline values: CDR1 SGHRS, CDR2 YFSETQ. The CDR3 coding sequence is TGCGCCAGCAGCTTGGTTGTCAGGATGGTGGTTCAGCCCCAGCATTTT. Translating it yields CASSLVVRMVVQPQHF.

The J gene is TRBJ1-1, the V gene TRBV29-1, with no clear D. The CDR3 spans 13 residues. CDR1 is SQVTM, CDR2 ANQGSEA, per germline. Trimming pared 7 bases from V and 3 bases from J, leaving 15 bases between. The CDR3 DNA reads TGCAGCGCCGACCGGGGAAAGGACACTGAAGCTTTCTTT. Its protein is CSADRGKDTEAFF.

This clone was seen a few times. In DNA form, the CDR3 reads TGTGCCAGCAGGCGAGGGACAGACCTAAGCACAGATACGCAGTATTTT. Its translation is CASRRGTDLSTDTQYF. The V gene is TRBV6-6, the J gene TRBJ2-3; 7 positions match TRBD1. The germline V gene has CDR1 MNHNY and CDR2 SVGAGI (reference sequence). CDR3 size: 16 residues. V trimming: 6 bases; J trimming: 0 bases; junction bases outside the gene matches: 9.

The chain is built from TRBV27 and TRBJ2-7; unclear D gene. With 3 bases removed from V and 1 base from J, the gap between germline ends came to 7 bases. The CDR3 consists of 13 residues. CDR1 MNHEY and CDR2 SMNVEV come from the germline V gene (reference sequence). The CDR3 bases are TGTGCCAGCAGTTTCCGGTATTCCTACGAGCAGTACTTC. Amino acid sequence: CASSFRYSYEQYF.